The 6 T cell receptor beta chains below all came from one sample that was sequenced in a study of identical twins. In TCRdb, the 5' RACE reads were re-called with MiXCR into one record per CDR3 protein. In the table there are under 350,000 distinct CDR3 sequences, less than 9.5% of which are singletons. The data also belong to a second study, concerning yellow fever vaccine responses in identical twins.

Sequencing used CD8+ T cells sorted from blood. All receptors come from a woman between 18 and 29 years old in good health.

The CDR3 sequence is CASSLSARTHPYEQYF. The DNA for the CDR3 is TGTGCCAGCAGTTTATCGGCGCGGACCCACCCCTACGAGCAGTACTTC. This chain links TRBV27 with TRBJ2-7; no clear D gene. The ends were cut back, 0 bases at V and 2 bases at J, with 14 bases in the middle. Germline-derived CDR1 and CDR2 are MNHEY and SMNVEV (reference sequence). The CDR3 runs 16 residues.

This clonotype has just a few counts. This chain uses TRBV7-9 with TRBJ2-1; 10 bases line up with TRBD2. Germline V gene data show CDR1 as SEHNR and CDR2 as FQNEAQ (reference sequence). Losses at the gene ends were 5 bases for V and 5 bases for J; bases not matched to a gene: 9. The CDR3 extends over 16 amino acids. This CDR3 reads CASSLRTSGPDNEQFF. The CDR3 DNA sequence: TGTGCCAGCAGCCTCCGGACTAGCGGTCCCGACAATGAGCAGTTCTTC.

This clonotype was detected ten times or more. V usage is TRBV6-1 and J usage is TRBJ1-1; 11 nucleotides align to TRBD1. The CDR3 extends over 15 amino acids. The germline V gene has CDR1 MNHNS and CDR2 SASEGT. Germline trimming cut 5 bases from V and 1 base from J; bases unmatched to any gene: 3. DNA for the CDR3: TGTGCCAGCAGTCCCGGGACAGGGGGGAACACTGAAGCTTTCTTT. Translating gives CASSPGTGGNTEAFF.

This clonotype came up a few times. The CDR3 spells CASSEMELETQYF. The CDR3 DNA follows: TGTGCCAGCAGTGAGATGGAGTTGGAGACCCAGTACTTC. This chain uses TRBV2 with TRBJ2-5; no clear D. V was trimmed by 3 bases and J by 5 bases, leaving 10 bases between them. The CDR3 runs to 13 residues. CDR1 and CDR2 (germline): SNHLY, FYNNEI. Complete variable domain (other parts from reference TRBV2 and TRBJ2-5): EPEVTQTPSHQVTQMGQEVILRCVPISNHLYFYWYRQILGQKVEFLVSFYNNEISEKSEIFDDQFSVERPDGSNFTLKIRSTKLEDSAMYFCASSEMELETQYFGPGTRLLVL.

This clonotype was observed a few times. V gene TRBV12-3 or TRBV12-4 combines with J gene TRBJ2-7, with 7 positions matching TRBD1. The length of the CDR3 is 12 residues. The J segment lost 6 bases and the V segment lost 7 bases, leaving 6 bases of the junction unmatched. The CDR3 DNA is TGTGCCAGCACCTCGACAGGGTTCGAGCAGTACTTC. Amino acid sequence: CASTSTGFEQYF.

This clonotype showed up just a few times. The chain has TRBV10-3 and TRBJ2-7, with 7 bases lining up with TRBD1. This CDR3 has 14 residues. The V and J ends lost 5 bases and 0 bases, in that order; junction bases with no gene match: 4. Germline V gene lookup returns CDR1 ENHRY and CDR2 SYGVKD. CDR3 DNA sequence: TGTGCCATCAGTAGCGGACAGGCCTCCTACGAGCAGTACTTC. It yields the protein CAISSGQASYEQYF.